The subject of this entry is one T cell receptor (beta chain). Antigen specificity is unknown. This CDR3 has 11 residues. Trimming pared 5 bases from V and 5 bases from J, leaving 6 bases between. Germline V lookup: CDR1 LNHNV, CDR2 YYDKDF (reference sequence). TCRdb redid the calling of the 5' RACE reads with MiXCR, one entry per CDR3 protein. The sample carries hundreds of thousands of distinct CDR3 sequences, over 20% recorded once. These data originate in a study of identical twins. General study points: The study reached conclusions through statistical analysis that was cross-sectional, not following the same donors.

A further study also used this sample, focusing on T cells expressing NK-cell markers. That publication notes: CD3+CD56+NKG2C+, CD3+CD56+NKG2C- and CD3+CD56-NKG2C+ T cells, once sorted, supplied the TCR beta repertoires. NKG2C+ dominant clonotypes from about 6 donors made up about 1.0-7.5% of CD8+ T cells. In four donors, these clonotypes also led the CD3+CD56-NKG2C+ fraction.

The V and J genes are TRBV15 and TRBJ1-1; D is unclear. The TCR was taken from a woman between 18 and 29 years old in good health. Sequenced material: PBMCs. CDR3 sequence reads: CATSGHTEAFF. In nucleotides, the CDR3 is TGTGCCACCAGCGGTCATACTGAAGCTTTCTTT.